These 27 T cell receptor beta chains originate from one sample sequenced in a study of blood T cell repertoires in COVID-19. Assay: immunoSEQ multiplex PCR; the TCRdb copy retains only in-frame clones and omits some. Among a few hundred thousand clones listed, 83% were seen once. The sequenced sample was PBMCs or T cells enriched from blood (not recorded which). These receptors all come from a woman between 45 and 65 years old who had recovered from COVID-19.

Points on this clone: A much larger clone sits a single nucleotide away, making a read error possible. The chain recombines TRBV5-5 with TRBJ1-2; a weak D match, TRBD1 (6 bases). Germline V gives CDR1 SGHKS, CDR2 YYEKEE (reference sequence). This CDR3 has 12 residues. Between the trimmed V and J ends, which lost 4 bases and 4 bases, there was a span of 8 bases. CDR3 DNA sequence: TGTGCCAGCAGCCAGGACAGCTATGGCTACACCTTC. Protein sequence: CASSQDSYGYTF.

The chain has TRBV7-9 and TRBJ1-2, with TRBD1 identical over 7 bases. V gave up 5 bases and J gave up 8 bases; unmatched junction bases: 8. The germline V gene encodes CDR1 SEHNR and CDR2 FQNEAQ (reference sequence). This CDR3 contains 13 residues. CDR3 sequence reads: CASSPRDRVGYTF. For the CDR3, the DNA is TGTGCCAGCAGCCCACGAGACAGGGTCGGCTACACCTTC.

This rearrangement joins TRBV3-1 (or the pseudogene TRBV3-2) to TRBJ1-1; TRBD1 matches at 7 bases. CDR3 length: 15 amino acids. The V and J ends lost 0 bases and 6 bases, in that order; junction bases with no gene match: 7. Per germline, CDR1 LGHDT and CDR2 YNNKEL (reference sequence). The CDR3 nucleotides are TGTGCCAGCAGCCAAGAAGGAGTTCAGGGGGCTGAAGCTTTCTTT. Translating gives CASSQEGVQGAEAFF.

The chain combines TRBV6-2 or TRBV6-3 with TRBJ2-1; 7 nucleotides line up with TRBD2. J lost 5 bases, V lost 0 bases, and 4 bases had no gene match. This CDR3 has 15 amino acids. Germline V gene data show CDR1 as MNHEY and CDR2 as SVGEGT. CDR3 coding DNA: TGTGCCAGCAGTTACTCGAGGGAGGGAAACAATGAGCAGTTCTTC. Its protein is CASSYSREGNNEQFF.

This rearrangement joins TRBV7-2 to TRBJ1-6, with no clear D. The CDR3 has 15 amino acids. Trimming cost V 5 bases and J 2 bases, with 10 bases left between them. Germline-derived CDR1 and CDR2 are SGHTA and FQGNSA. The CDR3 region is CASSPARTYNSPLHF. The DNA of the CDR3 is TGTGCCAGCAGCCCCGCGAGGACCTATAATTCACCCCTCCACTTT.

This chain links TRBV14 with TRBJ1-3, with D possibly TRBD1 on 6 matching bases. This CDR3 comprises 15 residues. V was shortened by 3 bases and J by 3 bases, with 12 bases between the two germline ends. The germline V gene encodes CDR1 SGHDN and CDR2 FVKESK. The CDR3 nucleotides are TGTGCCAGCAGCCACATACAGGGAAGTGGAAACACCATATATTTT. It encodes CASSHIQGSGNTIYF.

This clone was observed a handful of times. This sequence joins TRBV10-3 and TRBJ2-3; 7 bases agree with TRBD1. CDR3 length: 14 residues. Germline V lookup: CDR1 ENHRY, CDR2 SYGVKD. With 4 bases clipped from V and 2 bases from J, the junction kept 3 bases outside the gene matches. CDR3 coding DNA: TGTGCCATCAGTGTGCAGGGGGACACAGATACGCAGTATTTT. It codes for CAISVQGDTDTQYF.

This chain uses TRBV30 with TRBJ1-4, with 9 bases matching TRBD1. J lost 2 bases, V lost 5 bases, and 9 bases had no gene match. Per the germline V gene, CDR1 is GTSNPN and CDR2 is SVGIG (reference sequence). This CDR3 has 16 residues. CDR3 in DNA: TGTGCCTGGGACAGGGGGTGGAAGGCGACTAATGAAAAACTGTTTTTT. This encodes CAWDRGWKATNEKLFF.

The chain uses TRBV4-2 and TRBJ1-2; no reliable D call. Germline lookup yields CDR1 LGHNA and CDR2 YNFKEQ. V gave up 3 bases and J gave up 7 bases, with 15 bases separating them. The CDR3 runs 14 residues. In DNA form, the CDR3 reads TGTGCCAGCAGCCACCTGGGCCTCGAGGGTGGCTACACCTTC. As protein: CASSHLGLEGGYTF.

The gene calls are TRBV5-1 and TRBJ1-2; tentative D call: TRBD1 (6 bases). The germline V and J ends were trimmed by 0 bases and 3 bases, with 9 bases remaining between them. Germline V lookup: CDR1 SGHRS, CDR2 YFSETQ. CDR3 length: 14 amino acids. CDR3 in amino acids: CASSLAGVHYGYTF. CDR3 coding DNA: TGCGCCAGCAGCTTGGCAGGGGTGCACTATGGCTACACCTTC.

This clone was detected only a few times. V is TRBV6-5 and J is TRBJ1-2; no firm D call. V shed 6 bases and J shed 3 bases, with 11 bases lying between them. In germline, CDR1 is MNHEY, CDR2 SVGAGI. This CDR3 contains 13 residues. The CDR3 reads CASRTASHYGYTF. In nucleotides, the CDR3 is TGTGCCAGCAGAACAGCCAGCCACTATGGCTACACCTTC.

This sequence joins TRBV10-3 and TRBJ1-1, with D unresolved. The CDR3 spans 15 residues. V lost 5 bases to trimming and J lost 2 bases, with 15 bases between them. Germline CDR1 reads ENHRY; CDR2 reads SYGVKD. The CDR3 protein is CAISTTDSFNTEAFF. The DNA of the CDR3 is TGTGCCATCAGTACAACGGACTCTTTCAACACTGAAGCTTTCTTT.

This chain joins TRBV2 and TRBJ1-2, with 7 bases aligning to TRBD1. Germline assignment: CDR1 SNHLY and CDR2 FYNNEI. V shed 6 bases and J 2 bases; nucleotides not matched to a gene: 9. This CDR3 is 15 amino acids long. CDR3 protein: CASRGRLTGNYGYTF. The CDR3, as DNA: TGTGCCAGCAGGGGCAGATTGACAGGGAACTATGGCTACACCTTC.

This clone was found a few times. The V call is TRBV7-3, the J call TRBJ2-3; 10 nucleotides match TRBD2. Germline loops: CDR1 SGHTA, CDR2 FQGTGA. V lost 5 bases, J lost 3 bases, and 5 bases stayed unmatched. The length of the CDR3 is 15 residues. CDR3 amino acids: CASSDSGGVTDTQYF. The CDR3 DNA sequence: TGTGCCAGCAGCGACAGCGGGGGGGTAACAGATACGCAGTATTTT.

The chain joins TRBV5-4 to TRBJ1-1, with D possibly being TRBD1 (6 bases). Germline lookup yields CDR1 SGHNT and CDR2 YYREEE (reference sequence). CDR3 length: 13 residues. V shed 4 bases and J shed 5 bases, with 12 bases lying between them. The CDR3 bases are TGTGCCAGCAGCCAAGGACAGAAGACTGAAGCTTTCTTT. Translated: CASSQGQKTEAFF. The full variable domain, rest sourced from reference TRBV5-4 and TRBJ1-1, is ETGVTQSPTHLIKTRGQQVTLRCSSQSGHNTVSWYQQALGQGPQFIFQYYREEENGRGNFPPRFSGLQFPNYSSELNVNALELDDSALYLCASSQGQKTEAFFGQGTRLTVV.

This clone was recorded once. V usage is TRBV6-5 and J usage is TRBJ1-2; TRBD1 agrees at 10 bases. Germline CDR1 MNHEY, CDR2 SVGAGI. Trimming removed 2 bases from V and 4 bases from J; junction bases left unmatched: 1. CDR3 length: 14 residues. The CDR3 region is CASSYGTGVYGYTF. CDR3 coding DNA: TGTGCCAGCAGTTACGGGACAGGGGTCTATGGCTACACCTTC.

The chain's CDR3 is CASSFTDRGRYGYTF. CDR3 coding DNA: TGTGCCAGCAGTTTTACGGACAGGGGGCGGTATGGCTACACCTTC. The J gene is TRBJ1-2, the V gene TRBV28; 11 bases are shared with TRBD1. The CDR3 sequence is 15 residues long. Unmatched junction bases numbered 5, after V lost 3 bases and J lost 5 bases. Per germline, CDR1 MDHEN and CDR2 SYDVKM.

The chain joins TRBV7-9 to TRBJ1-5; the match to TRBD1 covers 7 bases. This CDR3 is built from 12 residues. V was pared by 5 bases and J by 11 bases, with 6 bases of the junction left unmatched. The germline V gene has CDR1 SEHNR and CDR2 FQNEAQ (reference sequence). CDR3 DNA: TGTGCCAGCAGCCGGCCGGGACAGTCCCAGCATTTT. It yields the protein CASSRPGQSQHF.

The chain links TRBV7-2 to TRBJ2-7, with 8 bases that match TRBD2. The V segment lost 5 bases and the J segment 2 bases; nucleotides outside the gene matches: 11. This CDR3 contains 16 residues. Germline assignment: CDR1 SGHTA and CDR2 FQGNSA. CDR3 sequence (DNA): TGTGCCAGCAGCCGTGACGATAGCGGGGCGGCCTACGAGCAGTACTTC. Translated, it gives CASSRDDSGAAYEQYF.

This CDR3 is CASSTGRNYGYTF. Here the CDR3 DNA reads TGTGCCAGCAGCACCGGGAGAAACTATGGCTACACCTTC. V gene TRBV7-3 combines with J gene TRBJ1-2; D not resolved. The ends were cut back, 5 bases at V and 2 bases at J, with 9 bases in the middle. CDR1 and CDR2 (germline): SGHTA, FQGTGA. This CDR3 has 13 amino acids.

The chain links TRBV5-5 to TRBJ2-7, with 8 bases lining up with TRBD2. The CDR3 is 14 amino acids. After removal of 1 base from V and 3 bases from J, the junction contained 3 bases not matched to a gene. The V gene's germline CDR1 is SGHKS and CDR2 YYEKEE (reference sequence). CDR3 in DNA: TGTGCCAGCAGCTTGTCTACTAGCGGCTACGAGCAGTACTTC. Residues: CASSLSTSGYEQYF. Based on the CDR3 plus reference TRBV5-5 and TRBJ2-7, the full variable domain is DAGVTQSPTHLIKTRGQQVTLRCSPISGHKSVSWYQQVLGQGPQFIFQYYEKEERGRGNFPDRFSARQFPNYSSELNVNALLLGDSALYLCASSLSTSGYEQYFGPGTRLTVT.

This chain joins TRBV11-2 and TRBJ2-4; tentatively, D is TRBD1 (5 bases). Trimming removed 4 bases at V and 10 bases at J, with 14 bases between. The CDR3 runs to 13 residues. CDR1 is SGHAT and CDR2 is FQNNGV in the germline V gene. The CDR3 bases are TGTGCCAGCAGCTCGACCATAAACAGGATTCAGTACTTC. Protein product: CASSSTINRIQYF.

In DNA form, the CDR3 reads TGTGCCAGCAGCTTAGAATGTCTGACTAGCGGGAGATCAACCTACGAGCAGTACTTC. It translates to CASSLECLTSGRSTYEQYF. The chain has TRBV11-3 and TRBJ2-7, with 12 bases fitting TRBD2. This CDR3 has 19 residues. The V segment lost 0 bases and the J segment 2 bases; nucleotides outside the gene matches: 11. CDR1 SGHNT and CDR2 YENEEA come from the germline V gene.

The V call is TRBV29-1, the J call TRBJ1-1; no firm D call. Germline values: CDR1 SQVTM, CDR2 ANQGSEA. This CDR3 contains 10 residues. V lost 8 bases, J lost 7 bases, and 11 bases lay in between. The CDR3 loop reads CSTRGGEAFF. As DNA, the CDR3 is TGCAGCACCCGGGGAGGTGAAGCTTTCTTT. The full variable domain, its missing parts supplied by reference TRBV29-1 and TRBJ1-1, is SAVISQKPSRDICQRGTSLTIQCQVDSQVTMMFWYRQQPGQSLTLIATANQGSEATYESGFVIDKFPISRPNLTFSTLTVSNMSPEDSSIYLCSTRGGEAFFGQGTRLTVV.

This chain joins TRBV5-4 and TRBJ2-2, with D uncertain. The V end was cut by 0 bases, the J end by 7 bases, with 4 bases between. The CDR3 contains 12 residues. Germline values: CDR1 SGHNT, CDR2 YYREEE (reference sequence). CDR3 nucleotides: TGTGCCAGCAGCTTGGCCGGCGGGGAGCTGTTTTTT. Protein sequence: CASSLAGGELFF.

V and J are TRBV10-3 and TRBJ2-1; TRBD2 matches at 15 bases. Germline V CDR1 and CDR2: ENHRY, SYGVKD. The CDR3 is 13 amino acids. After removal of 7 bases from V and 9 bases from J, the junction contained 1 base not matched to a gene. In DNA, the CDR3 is TGTGCCATCAAGGGACTAGCGGGAGGTGAGCAGTTCTTC. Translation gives CAIKGLAGGEQFF.

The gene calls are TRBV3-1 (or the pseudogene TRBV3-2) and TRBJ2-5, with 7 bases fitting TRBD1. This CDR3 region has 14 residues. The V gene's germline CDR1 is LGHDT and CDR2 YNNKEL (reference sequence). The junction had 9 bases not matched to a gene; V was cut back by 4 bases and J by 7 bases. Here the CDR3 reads CASSPPGTVGTQYF. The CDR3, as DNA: TGTGCCAGCAGCCCTCCCGGGACAGTCGGGACCCAGTACTTC.